These T cell receptor beta chains were read from a single sample in a study of blood T cell repertoires in COVID-19. The method was immunoSEQ multiplex PCR; TCRdb's version includes in-frame clones alone and lacks a portion of them. The sample includes approximately 150,000 clones, around 85% of them seen just once. Material: peripheral blood. Receptors were obtained from a woman in her sixties or seventies with acute or convalescent COVID-19. Both conserved end residues are part of each CDR3. Each record gives: V gene, D gene, J gene, clone size, CDR3 DNA, CDR3 protein. A D gene is named only where the DNA matches it firmly. Some rows mark clone size as missing; the rest say once, few, many or name a class of expanded clone.

>TRBV19|TRBD1|TRBJ1-3|NA
TGTGCCAGCCGCCGGGACAGAGGAAACACCATATATTTT
CASRRDRGNTIYF
>TRBV7-2|NA|TRBJ1-5|NA
TGTGCCAGCAGCTTAGACTTGGAGGGGTATTCGCCCCAGCATTTT
CASSLDLEGYSPQHF
>TRBV6-5|TRBD1|TRBJ2-1|NA
TGTGCCAGCAGCGGCGGGGGACAGGGGGGTGATGAGCAGTTCTTC
CASSGGGQGGDEQFF
>TRBV2|NA|TRBJ1-4|NA
TGTGCCAGCAGTGTACAGGGAACTAATGAAAAACTGTTTTTT
CASSVQGTNEKLFF
>TRBV5-6|NA|TRBJ2-3|NA
TGTGCCAGCAGCTTACAGAGCACAGATACGCAGTATTTT
CASSLQSTDTQYF
>TRBV19|NA|TRBJ1-4|NA
TGTGCCAGTAGTATCGACAGGATAAAACTGTTTTTT
CASSIDRIKLFF
>TRBV6-2/TRBV6-3|TRBD1|TRBJ1-5|NA
TGTGCCAGCAGTACCCCAACAGGGGGCCAGAGCTATAGCAATCAGCCCCAGCATTTT
CASSTPTGGQSYSNQPQHF
>TRBV6-6|NA|TRBJ1-2|NA
TGTGCCAGCAGTTCCACGGCAGGGTATGGCTACACCTTC
CASSSTAGYGYTF
>TRBV3-1/TRBV3-2|NA|TRBJ1-2|NA
TGTGCCAGCAGCCAAGACGCCGGACTCCGTGGCTACACCTTC
CASSQDAGLRGYTF
>TRBV5-1|NA|TRBJ1-3|NA
TGCGCCAGCAGCTTGTCAGGGTCCGGAAACACCATATATTTT
CASSLSGSGNTIYF
>TRBV30|NA|TRBJ2-3|once
TGTGCCTGGAGTATCGGGACTTCCACAGATACGCAGTATTTT
CAWSIGTSTDTQYF